One sample yielded the 26 T cell receptor beta chains listed below, sequenced in a study of T cells in Graves' hyperthyroidism and ophthalmopathy. RNA transcripts gave rise to amplified TCR beta CDR3 regions. HTBI primers were employed in a first-round RT-PCR of the TCR CDR3. TCRdb itself ran the multiplex PCR reads through MiXCR, one entry per CDR3 protein. The sample holds hundreds of thousands of distinct CDR3 sequences, 12% to 15% seen once. What was sequenced was blood. The receptors shown here come from a young woman with Graves' hyperthyroidism.

In its sample, this clonotype was seen many times. The V gene is TRBV10-3, the J gene TRBJ1-1, with D perhaps matching TRBD1 (6 bases). In germline, CDR1 is ENHRY, CDR2 SYGVKD. V lost 7 bases, J lost 5 bases, and 17 bases lay in between. CDR3 length equals 14 residues. The CDR3 DNA sequence: TGTGCCATCACGAAGGGGGGGCAGGGGACTGAAGCTTTCTTT. It codes for CAITKGGQGTEAFF.

The V call is TRBV11-3, the J call TRBJ2-1; D is perhaps TRBD2 (6 bases). The V gene's germline CDR1 is SGHNT and CDR2 YENEEA. The V and J ends lost 5 bases and 10 bases respectively, with 30 bases between them. The CDR3 sequence is 18 residues long. The CDR3 reads CASSLPESGRPGVQEQFF. The CDR3 nucleotides are TGTGCCAGCAGCCTCCCAGAAAGTGGGAGGCCGGGAGTCCAAGAGCAGTTCTTC. Complete variable domain (other parts from reference TRBV11-3 and TRBJ2-1): EAGVVQSPRYKIIEKKQPVAFWCNPISGHNTLYWYLQNLGQGPELLIRYENEEAVDDSQLPKDRFSAERLKGVDSTLKIQPAELGDSAVYLCASSLPESGRPGVQEQFFGPGTRLTVL.

The chain links TRBV29-1 to TRBJ2-3, with 7 bases matching TRBD1. The CDR3 sequence is 12 residues long. Trimming took 8 bases from V and 4 from J; bases not matched to a gene: 6. From germline, CDR1 is SQVTM and CDR2 ANQGSEA. The CDR3 DNA is TGCAGCATTAAACAGGGGCCAGATACGCAGTATTTT. Protein: CSIKQGPDTQYF.

This clonotype was recorded many times. Here the CDR3 reads CASSFDQGAVNTEAFF. In DNA, the CDR3 is TGCGCCAGCAGCTTTGACCAGGGGGCAGTGAACACTGAAGCTTTCTTT. V is TRBV5-1 and J is TRBJ1-1; 8 bases map to TRBD1. Trimming removed 2 bases from V and 0 bases from J; junction bases left unmatched: 6. The CDR3 loop spans 16 amino acids. Germline V gene sequence: CDR1 SGHRS, CDR2 YFSETQ.

This clonotype was seen a few times. V usage is TRBV7-2 and J usage is TRBJ1-6; tentatively, D is TRBD1 (6 bases). This CDR3 is 13 amino acids long. The V gene lost 5 bases and the J gene lost 13 bases, with 15 bases spanning the gap. Germline CDR1 reads SGHTA; CDR2 reads FQGNSA. The CDR3 loop is CASSPDRAGPLHF. DNA of the CDR3: TGTGCCAGCAGCCCGGACAGAGCGGGGCCCCTCCACTTT.

At least ten counts were recorded for this clonotype. The chain uses TRBV5-1 and TRBJ1-6, with D perhaps matching TRBD1 (5 bases). Germline values: CDR1 SGHRS, CDR2 YFSETQ. V was trimmed by 0 bases and J by 0 bases, leaving 7 bases between them. This CDR3 spans 16 amino acids. Here the CDR3 reads CASSLEGLSYNSPLHF. The DNA for the CDR3 is TGCGCCAGCAGCTTGGAGGGACTCTCCTATAATTCACCCCTCCACTTT.

This clonotype was seen at least ten times. V is TRBV20-1 and J is TRBJ2-7, with D possibly TRBD2 on 6 matching bases. The CDR3 has 11 residues. Germline V gene data show CDR1 as DFQATT and CDR2 as SNEGSKA (reference sequence). DNA for the CDR3: TGCAGCGATGGGGAGGCGGGGAAGCAGTACTTC. Protein: CSDGEAGKQYF.

This sequence joins TRBV7-2 and TRBJ2-7, with TRBD1 as a possible D gene (5 bases). CDR3 length: 15 amino acids. V was clipped by 2 bases and J by 2 bases, with 13 bases between them. In germline, CDR1 is SGHTA, CDR2 FQGNSA. The CDR3 here is CASSLTPTAAYEQYF. The CDR3 DNA is TGTGCCAGCAGCTTAACCCCGACAGCCGCCTACGAGCAGTACTTC.

At least ten counts were recorded for this clonotype. J is TRBJ2-7 and V is TRBV11-2; 8 bases are a match to TRBD1. V lost 5 bases, J lost 3 bases, and 3 bases stayed unmatched. CDR1 is SGHAT and CDR2 is FQNNGV in the germline V gene. This CDR3 has 13 residues. DNA of the CDR3: TGTGCCAGCAGCCAGACAGGGGACTACGAGCAGTACTTC. Translating it yields CASSQTGDYEQYF.

The J gene is TRBJ2-7, the V gene TRBV20-1, with TRBD2 matching over 11 bases. CDR1 and CDR2 (germline): DFQATT, SNEGSKA (reference sequence). The J segment lost 4 bases and the V segment lost 4 bases, leaving 9 bases of the junction unmatched. This CDR3 has 15 residues. This chain's CDR3 is CSATRLAGGPYEQYF. In nucleotides, the CDR3 is TGCAGTGCTACTAGGTTAGCGGGAGGGCCGTACGAGCAGTACTTC.

The CDR3 sequence is CATSRVTDYGYTF. In DNA form, the CDR3 reads TGTGCCACCAGCAGAGTGACGGACTATGGCTACACCTTC. This chain links TRBV15 with TRBJ1-2; D is unresolved. The CDR3 extends over 13 amino acids. V was clipped by 1 base and J by 3 bases, with 6 bases between them. Germline-derived CDR1 and CDR2 are LNHNV and YYDKDF (reference sequence).

Details on this clonotype: This may be a read error, as it is one base from a much larger clone. The V and J genes are TRBV27 and TRBJ2-6, with TRBD1 matching over 7 bases. CDR1 and CDR2 (germline): MNHEY, SMNVEV (reference sequence). CDR3 size: 17 residues. The CDR3 DNA reads as TGTGCCAGCAGCTCGACAGGGTGGGTCTCTGGGGCCGACGTCCTGACTTTC. Protein product: CASSSTGWVSGADVLTF.

The V gene is TRBV6-6, the J gene TRBJ2-7; D not resolved. Germline-derived CDR1 and CDR2 are MNHNY and SVGAGI (reference sequence). This CDR3 contains 16 residues. V was pared by 0 bases and J by 0 bases, with 12 bases between. For the CDR3, the DNA is TGTGCCAGCAGTTACTCAACCTTAGGTGGCTCCTACGAGCAGTACTTC. Translation gives CASSYSTLGGSYEQYF.

A remark on this clonotype: This may be a read error: a much more frequent sequence differs by one nucleotide. This sequence joins TRBV11-2 and TRBJ2-1; D not certain. V lost 4 bases to trimming and J lost 2 bases, with 15 bases between them. Germline values: CDR1 SGHAT, CDR2 FQNNGV. CDR3 length: 16 amino acids. Here the CDR3 DNA reads TGTGCCAGCAGCTCAGGTGCGGCGCGAACCTACAATGAGCAGTTCTTC. Its translation: CASSSGAARTYNEQFF.

The chain has TRBV27 and TRBJ2-7; 7 bases are shared with TRBD1. V lost 5 bases and J lost 2; bases outside the gene matches: 9. Germline values: CDR1 MNHEY, CDR2 SMNVEV (reference sequence). The CDR3 extends over 15 amino acids. Here the CDR3 reads CASSNIPGQPYEQYF. CDR3 coding DNA: TGTGCCAGCAGTAACATACCGGGACAGCCCTACGAGCAGTACTTC.

This chain connects TRBV29-1 to TRBJ2-1, with TRBD2 matching 8 bases. The V gene's germline CDR1 is SQVTM and CDR2 ANQGSEA. This CDR3 spans 14 amino acids. With 8 bases clipped from V and 6 bases from J, the junction kept 12 bases outside the gene matches. The CDR3 sequence: CSTFSGSGRNEQFF. The CDR3 bases are TGCAGCACATTCAGCGGGAGTGGCCGCAATGAGCAGTTCTTC.

This clonotype was counted many times. This chain joins TRBV11-2 and TRBJ2-7; the D is unclear. The CDR3 consists of 12 residues. V lost 1 base and J lost 6, with 7 bases in between. The V gene's germline CDR1 is SGHAT and CDR2 FQNNGV. The CDR3 DNA reads TGTGCCAGCAGCTTAGGGTGGGGCGAGCAGTACTTC. It translates to CASSLGWGEQYF.

The V gene is TRBV4-3, the J gene TRBJ2-1; D might be TRBD1 or TRBD2, each matching 5 bases. Germline V gene sequence: CDR1 LGHNA, CDR2 YSLEER. V was cut by 0 bases and J by 8 bases, with 8 bases left in between. The CDR3 runs to 13 residues. DNA of the CDR3: TGCGCCAGCAGCCAAGATGGGGGTCATGAGCAGTTCTTC. This sequence encodes CASSQDGGHEQFF.

V is TRBV20-1 and J is TRBJ2-7, with TRBD1 as a possible D gene (5 bases). CDR1 and CDR2 from the germline V gene are DFQATT and SNEGSKA (reference sequence). Trimming removed 0 bases from V and 4 bases from J, with 13 bases in between. The CDR3 spans 14 residues. The CDR3 reads CSAREIAGWYEQYF. Here the CDR3 DNA reads TGCAGTGCTAGAGAAATAGCAGGGTGGTACGAGCAGTACTTC.

This rearrangement joins TRBV30 to TRBJ2-2; D unclear. The CDR3 sequence is 11 residues long. V lost 5 bases, J lost 0 bases, and 1 base lay in between. CDR1 is GTSNPN, CDR2 SVGIG, per germline (reference sequence). CDR3 coding DNA: TGTGCCTGGGCGAACACCGGGGAGCTGTTTTTT. It codes for CAWANTGELFF.

This clonotype was detected many times. The rearrangement uses TRBV9 and TRBJ2-1, with D unresolved. The germline gives CDR1 SGDLS, CDR2 YYNGEE. V shed 7 bases and J shed 0 bases, with 14 bases lying between them. There are 15 residues in the CDR3. The CDR3, as DNA: TGTGCCAGCGGATCGGCGGACCCCTCCTACAATGAGCAGTTCTTC. This codes for CASGSADPSYNEQFF.

This clonotype has more than one count but fewer than ten. This sequence joins TRBV30 and TRBJ2-4; D gene unclear. Germline V CDR1 and CDR2: GTSNPN, SVGIG (reference sequence). V was shortened by 0 bases and J by 3 bases, with 15 bases between the two germline ends. This CDR3 has 16 residues. This CDR3 is CAWSVPPRSDKNIQYF. The DNA of the CDR3 is TGTGCCTGGAGTGTCCCCCCTCGGAGTGACAAAAACATTCAGTACTTC. The variable domain in full, completed from reference TRBV30 and TRBJ2-4, reads SQTIHQWPATLVQPVGSPLSLECTVEGTSNPNLYWYRQAAGRGLQLLFYSVGIGQISSEVPQNLSASRPQDRQFILSSKKLLLSDSGFYLCAWSVPPRSDKNIQYFGAGTRLSVL.

The sample holds many counts of this clonotype. V is TRBV18 and J is TRBJ2-7; D gene unclear. The germline CDR1 and CDR2 sequences are KGHSH and LQKENI. The CDR3 sequence is 14 residues long. V lost 2 bases, J lost 0 bases, and 8 bases lay in between. The CDR3 DNA reads as TGTGCCAGCTCACCAGGTTTAATCTCCTACGAGCAGTACTTC. Protein sequence: CASSPGLISYEQYF.

This clonotype was observed a handful of times. The chain joins TRBV3-1 to TRBJ2-7; TRBD2 might be the D (5 bases). The V and J ends lost 4 bases and 2 bases respectively, with 18 bases between them. Germline values: CDR1 LGHDT, CDR2 YNNKEL (reference sequence). This CDR3 has 16 residues. The CDR3, as DNA: TGTGCCAGCAGCCGTACCGACCGGGGATCCCCCTACGAGCAGTACTTC. Amino acid sequence: CASSRTDRGSPYEQYF.

In regard to this clonotype: A much larger clone lies a single base off, so this may be a read error. The chain combines TRBV29-1 with TRBJ2-1; 9 positions agree with TRBD2. The J call may be faulty, since TRBJ2-7 better matches the DNA end. Germline V gene lookup returns CDR1 SQVTM and CDR2 ANQGSEA. The CDR3 extends over 15 amino acids. The CDR3 loop is CSVDGVSGRYNEQYF. The CDR3 DNA sequence: TGCAGCGTTGACGGAGTGAGCGGGAGGTACAATGAGCAGTACTTC.

Note on this clonotype: Its ends do not fully match the called genes, so a read error is possible. The rearrangement joins TRBV29-1 to TRBJ1-3; TRBD1 matches 7 bases. The V gene's germline CDR1 is SQVTM and CDR2 ANQGSEA. The CDR3 is 13 amino acids. The CDR3 nucleotides read TGCAGCGTCCAATCATCGGTGGTCGGGACAGTGGATTTT. Residues: CSVQSSVVGTVDF.